Included here is one T cell receptor beta chain sequence, with context. This clonotype was counted only a few times. The antigen it recognizes is unknown. Base qualities are not recorded, but no much larger clone differs from it by a single base. The sample belongs to a study of T cell repertoires in cytomegalovirus infection (dated by TCRdb to the late 2010s). Turning to the overall study: Peptide stimulations targeted recently identified HLA-C-restricted CMV epitopes, whose presentation resists viral immunomodulation, together with well-studied HLA-B-restricted epitopes. Donor HLA type was relevant to the analysis, because carriage of CMV infection together with the matching HLA type was indicated by public TCR beta signatures. The paper's findings and limits, for the study overall: In both this cohort and an independent roughly 360-donor cohort, the cumulative frequency of public TCR beta family members distinguished carriers of CMV infection plus the relevant HLA type. The ex vivo response was dominated by HLA-C-restricted CMV-specific TCR beta clonotypes, which also provided the single most frequent clonotype in two of eight donors.

The meaning of the sample's treatment or condition label: in vitro stimulation with specific CMV peptide epitopes to enrich CMV-specific T cells. Sequencing instrument: Illumina HiSeq 1500. TCRdb trimmed public reads at Q25 via fastp, called clones via MiXCR and kept in-frame beta chains. Every distinct CDR3 protein forms one entry, paired with its most common genes and DNA. The sample yields about 570,000 distinct CDR3 sequences; around two fifths were counted once. The leading ten clones occupy roughly 50% of the sample. The germline V gene yields MNHEY for CDR1 and SVGAGI for CDR2. CDR3 length: 15 amino acids, cysteine to phenylalanine. Kept here is only the CDR3 DNA, which spans 45 bases and is read in frame from base 1. Trimming removed 10 bases from V and 4 bases from J, leaving 20 bases between the germline ends.

The material sequenced was cultured PBMCs, taken from culture after CMV antigen stimulation. The rearranged segments are TRBV6-5 and TRBJ2-1; D gene: possibly TRBD1, on 8 matching bases. This TCR came from a human donor in good health (CMV status not recorded). Some clones in this sample may be carry-over from other donors' samples. The bases are TGTGCCACAGGGAGGGGACAGGCCGCGTACAATGAGCAGTTCTTC. Translation gives CATGRGQAAYNEQFF.